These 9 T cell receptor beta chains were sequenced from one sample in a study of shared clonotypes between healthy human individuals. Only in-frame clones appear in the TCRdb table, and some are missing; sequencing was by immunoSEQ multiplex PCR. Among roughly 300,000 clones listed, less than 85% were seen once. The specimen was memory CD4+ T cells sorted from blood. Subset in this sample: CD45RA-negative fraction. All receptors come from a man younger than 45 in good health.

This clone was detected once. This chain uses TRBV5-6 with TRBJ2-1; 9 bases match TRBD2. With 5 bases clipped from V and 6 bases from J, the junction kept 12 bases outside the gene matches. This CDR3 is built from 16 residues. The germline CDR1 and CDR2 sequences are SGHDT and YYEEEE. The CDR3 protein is CASRLLLAGSGNEQFF. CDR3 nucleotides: TGTGCCAGCAGACTCCTGCTAGCGGGAAGTGGCAATGAGCAGTTCTTC.

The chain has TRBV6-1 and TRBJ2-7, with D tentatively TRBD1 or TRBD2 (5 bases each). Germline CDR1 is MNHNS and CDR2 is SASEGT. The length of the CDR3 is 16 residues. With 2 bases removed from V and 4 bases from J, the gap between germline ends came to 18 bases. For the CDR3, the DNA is TGTGCCAGCAGTGAAAGGAGGACATGGGGCAATTACGAGCAGTACTTC. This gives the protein CASSERRTWGNYEQYF.

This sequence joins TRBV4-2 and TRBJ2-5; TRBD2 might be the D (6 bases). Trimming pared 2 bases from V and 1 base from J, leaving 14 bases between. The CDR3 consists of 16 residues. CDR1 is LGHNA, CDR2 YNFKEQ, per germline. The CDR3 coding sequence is TGTGCCAGCAGCCAACCCCAAGTGGAGGGCCAAGAGACCCAGTACTTC. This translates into CASSQPQVEGQETQYF.

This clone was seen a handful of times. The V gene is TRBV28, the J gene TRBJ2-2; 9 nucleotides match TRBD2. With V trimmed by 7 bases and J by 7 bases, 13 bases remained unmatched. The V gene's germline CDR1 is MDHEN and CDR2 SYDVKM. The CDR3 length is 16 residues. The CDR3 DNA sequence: TGTGCCAGCACTCCGCCGGGACTAGCTAGTGGCGGGGAGCTGTTTTTT. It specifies CASTPPGLASGGELFF.

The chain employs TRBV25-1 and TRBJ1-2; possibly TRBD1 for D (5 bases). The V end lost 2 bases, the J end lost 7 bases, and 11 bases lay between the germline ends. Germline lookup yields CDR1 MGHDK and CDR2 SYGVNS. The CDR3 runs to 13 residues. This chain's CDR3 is CASSELRGGGYTF. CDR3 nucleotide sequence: TGTGCCAGCAGTGAACTCCGGGGCGGTGGCTACACCTTC.

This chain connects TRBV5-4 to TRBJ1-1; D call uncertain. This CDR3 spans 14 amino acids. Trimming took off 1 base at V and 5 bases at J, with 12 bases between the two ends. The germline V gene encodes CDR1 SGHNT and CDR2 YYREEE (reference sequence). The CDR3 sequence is CASSLRGGMTEAFF. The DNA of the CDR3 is TGTGCCAGCAGCTTGCGAGGAGGAATGACTGAAGCTTTCTTT.

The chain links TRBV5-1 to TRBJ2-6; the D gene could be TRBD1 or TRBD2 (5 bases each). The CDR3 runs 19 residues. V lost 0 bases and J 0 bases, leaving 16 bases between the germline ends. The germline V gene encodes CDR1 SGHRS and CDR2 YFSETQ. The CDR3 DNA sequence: TGCGCCAGCAGCTTGGTCCCCGGGACGGCGCTCTCTGGGGCCAACGTCCTGACTTTC. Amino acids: CASSLVPGTALSGANVLTF.

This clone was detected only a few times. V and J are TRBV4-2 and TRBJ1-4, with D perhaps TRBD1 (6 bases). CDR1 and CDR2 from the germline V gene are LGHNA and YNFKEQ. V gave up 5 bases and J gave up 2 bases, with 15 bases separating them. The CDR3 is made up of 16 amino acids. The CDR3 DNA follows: TGTGCCAGCAGCTCATCCCCCGGACAGACTAATGAAAAACTGTTTTTT. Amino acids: CASSSSPGQTNEKLFF.

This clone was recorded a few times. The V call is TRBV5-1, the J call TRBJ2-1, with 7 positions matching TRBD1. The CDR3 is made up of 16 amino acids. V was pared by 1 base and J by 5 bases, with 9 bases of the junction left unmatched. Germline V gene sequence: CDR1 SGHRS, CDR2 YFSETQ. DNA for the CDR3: TGCGCCAGCAGCTTGTCGACAGGGCTACTCCACAATGAGCAGTTCTTC. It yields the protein CASSLSTGLLHNEQFF.